The 8 T cell receptor beta chains presented below share a single source sample, sequenced in a study of blood T cell repertoires in COVID-19. Using immunoSEQ multiplex PCR, the repertoire was profiled, and TCRdb retains in-frame clones only, with some absent. The sample has about 140,000 clones, roughly four fifths seen once. Sequencing used PBMCs or T cells enriched from blood (not recorded which). The source is a woman between 45 and 60 years old with acute COVID-19.

V usage is TRBV9 and J usage is TRBJ2-1; 7 bases map to TRBD2. V lost 3 bases and J lost 9; bases outside the gene matches: 12. Germline CDR1 reads SGDLS; CDR2 reads YYNGEE. The CDR3 is made up of 15 amino acids. CDR3 amino acids: CASSGWEGLSGEQFF. The CDR3 nucleotides are TGTGCCAGCAGCGGTTGGGAGGGCCTATCGGGTGAGCAGTTCTTC.

The genes are TRBV5-1 and TRBJ1-1; a possible D gene is TRBD1 (6 bases). V dropped 0 bases and J dropped 4 bases, with 13 bases sitting between them. Germline loops: CDR1 SGHRS, CDR2 YFSETQ. The CDR3 length is 15 residues. The chain's CDR3 is CASSLGRGTSTEAFF. CDR3 bases: TGCGCCAGCAGCTTGGGCAGGGGCACGAGCACTGAAGCTTTCTTT.

CDR3 protein: CASSPFDRGNQPQHF. DNA for the CDR3: TGTGCCAGCTCACCCTTCGACAGGGGCAATCAGCCCCAGCATTTT. The gene calls are TRBV18 and TRBJ1-5; 7 bases map to TRBD1. The CDR3 loop spans 15 amino acids. Germline CDR1 is KGHSH and CDR2 is LQKENI. Trimming at V came to 3 bases and at J to 2 bases, leaving 4 bases not matched to a gene.

The genes are TRBV5-5 and TRBJ1-4; TRBD1 matches 7 bases. J gave up 6 bases and V 6 bases, and 11 bases lay outside the gene matches. Germline values: CDR1 SGHKS, CDR2 YYEKEE (reference sequence). The CDR3 contains 15 residues. The CDR3: CASNPRTGLDEKLFF. The DNA for the CDR3 is TGTGCCAGCAACCCAAGGACAGGTCTGGATGAAAAACTGTTTTTT.

The chain links TRBV12-3 or TRBV12-4 to TRBJ1-6; D is undetermined. V gave up 5 bases and J gave up 5 bases, with 7 bases separating them. The CDR3 totals 13 residues. The DNA for the CDR3 is TGTGCCAGCAGTACGTTAGATAATTCACCCCTCCACTTT. Translation: CASSTLDNSPLHF.

This clone came up once. The V call is TRBV2, the J call TRBJ2-2; 9 nucleotides agree with TRBD2. V lost 7 bases to trimming and J lost 5 bases; unmatched junction nucleotides: 8. Germline V gene sequence: CDR1 SNHLY, CDR2 FYNNEI. The CDR3 has 15 amino acids. The CDR3 region is CASTLGSGRTGELFF. In DNA, the CDR3 is TGTGCCAGCACCCTTGGAAGCGGGAGGACCGGGGAGCTGTTTTTT.

This clone was recorded a few times. CDR3 loop: CSASKAAGDTQYF. The CDR3 DNA is TGCAGTGCTAGTAAGGCAGCCGGGGATACGCAGTATTTT. The genes are TRBV20-1 and TRBJ2-3; D is uncertain. This CDR3 has 13 residues. The V end was cut by 3 bases, the J end by 6 bases, with 13 bases between. The germline V gene has CDR1 DFQATT and CDR2 SNEGSKA (reference sequence).

The rearrangement uses TRBV4-1 and TRBJ1-2, with D possibly TRBD1 on 6 matching bases. V lost 0 bases, J lost 0 bases, and 11 bases lay in between. CDR1 is MGHRA and CDR2 is YSYEKL in the germline V gene. The CDR3 length is 16 residues. CDR3 protein: CASSQEQGPANYGYTF. As DNA, the CDR3 is TGCGCCAGCAGCCAAGAACAGGGACCAGCTAACTATGGCTACACCTTC.